This note documents a single T cell receptor (beta chain) sequence. This entry comes from a study of TIL therapy for anti-PD-1-resistant metastatic lung cancer. Time point defined: pre-treatment sample, taken before nivolumab and TIL therapy. Tumor tissue came from excised metastases, mostly pleural nodules or supraclavicular lymph nodes. Unmatched junction bases numbered 5, after V lost 4 bases and J lost 0 bases. Looked up from germline, CDR1 is SNHLY and CDR2 is FYNNEI. This CDR3 region has 16 residues. The libraries were made with immunoSEQ v3. TCRdb keeps only in-frame clones here, not all; method: immunoSEQ multiplex PCR. The top ten clones hold about 8.4% of a sample with over 10,000 clones, approximately 72% of them seen once.

Here the sequenced sample was tumor tissue, taken at baseline. This TCR derives from a woman between 30 and 79 years old with non-small cell lung cancer. This rearrangement joins TRBV2 to TRBJ1-3; the match to TRBD1 covers 8 bases. The CDR3 sequence is CASSATGAGSGNTIYF. The CDR3 bases are TGTGCCAGCAGTGCGACAGGGGCAGGCTCTGGAAACACCATATATTTT. Looking up the rest from reference TRBV2 and TRBJ1-3 gives the full variable domain: EPEVTQTPSHQVTQMGQEVILRCVPISNHLYFYWYRQILGQKVEFLVSFYNNEISEKSEIFDDQFSVERPDGSNFTLKIRSTKLEDSAMYFCASSATGAGSGNTIYFGEGSWLTVV.